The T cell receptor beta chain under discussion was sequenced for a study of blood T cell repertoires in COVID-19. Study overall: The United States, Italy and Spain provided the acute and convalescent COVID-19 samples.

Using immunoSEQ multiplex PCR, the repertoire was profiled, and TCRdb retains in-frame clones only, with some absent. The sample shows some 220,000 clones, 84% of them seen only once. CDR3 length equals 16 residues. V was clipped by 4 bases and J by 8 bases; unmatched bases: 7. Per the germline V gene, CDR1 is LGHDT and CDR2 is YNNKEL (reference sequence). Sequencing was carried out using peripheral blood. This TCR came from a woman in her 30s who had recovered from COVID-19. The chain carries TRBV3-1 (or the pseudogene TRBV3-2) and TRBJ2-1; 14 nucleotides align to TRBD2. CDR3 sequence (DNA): TGTGCCAGCAGCCCTCCGGGACTAGCGGGAGCCGATGAGCAGTTCTTC. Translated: CASSPPGLAGADEQFF.